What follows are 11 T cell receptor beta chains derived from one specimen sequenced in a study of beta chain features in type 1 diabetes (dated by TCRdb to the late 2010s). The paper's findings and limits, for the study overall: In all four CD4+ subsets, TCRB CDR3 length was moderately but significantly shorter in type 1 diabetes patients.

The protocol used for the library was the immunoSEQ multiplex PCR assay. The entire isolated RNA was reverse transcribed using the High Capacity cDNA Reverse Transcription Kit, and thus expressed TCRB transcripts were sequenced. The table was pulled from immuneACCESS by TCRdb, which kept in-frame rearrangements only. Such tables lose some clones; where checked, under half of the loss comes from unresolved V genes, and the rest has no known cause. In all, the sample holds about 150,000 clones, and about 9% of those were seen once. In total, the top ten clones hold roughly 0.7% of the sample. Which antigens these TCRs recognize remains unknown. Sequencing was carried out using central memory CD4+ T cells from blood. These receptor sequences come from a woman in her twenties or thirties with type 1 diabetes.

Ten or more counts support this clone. CDR3 in DNA: TGTGCCAGCAGCCACACTGGGGCTGGAGGCTACACCTTC. This sequence encodes CASSHTGAGGYTF. The genes are TRBV4-2 and TRBJ1-2; tentatively, D is TRBD1 (5 bases). This CDR3 has 13 amino acids. The germline CDR1 and CDR2 sequences are LGHNA and YNFKEQ. V was trimmed by 3 bases and J by 8 bases, leaving 13 bases between them.

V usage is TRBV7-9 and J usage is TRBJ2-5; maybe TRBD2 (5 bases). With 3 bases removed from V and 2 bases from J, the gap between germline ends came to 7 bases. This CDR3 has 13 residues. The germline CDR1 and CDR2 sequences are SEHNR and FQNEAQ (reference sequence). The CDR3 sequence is CASSFERQETQYF. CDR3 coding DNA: TGTGCCAGCAGCTTTGAGCGGCAAGAGACCCAGTACTTC.

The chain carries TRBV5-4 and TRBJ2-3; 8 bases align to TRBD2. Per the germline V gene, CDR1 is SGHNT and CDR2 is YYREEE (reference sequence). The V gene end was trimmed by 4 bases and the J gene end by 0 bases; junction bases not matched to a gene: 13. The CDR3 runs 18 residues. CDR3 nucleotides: TGTGCCAGCAGCCCACGCAATCTAGCGGGCCTAAGCACAGATACGCAGTATTTT. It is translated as CASSPRNLAGLSTDTQYF.

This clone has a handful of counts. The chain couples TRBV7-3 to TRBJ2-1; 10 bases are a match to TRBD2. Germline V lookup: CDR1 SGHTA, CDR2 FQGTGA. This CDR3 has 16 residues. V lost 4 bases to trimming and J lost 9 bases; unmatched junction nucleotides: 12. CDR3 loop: CASSSTIAGGVGEQFF. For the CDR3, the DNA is TGTGCCAGCAGCTCGACGATAGCGGGAGGCGTCGGTGAGCAGTTCTTC. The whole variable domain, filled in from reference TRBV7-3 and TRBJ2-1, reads GAGVSQTPSNKVTEKGKYVELRCDPISGHTALYWYRQSLGQGPEFLIYFQGTGAADDSGLPNDRFFAVRPEGSVSTLKIQRTERGDSAVYLCASSSTIAGGVGEQFFGPGTRLTVL.

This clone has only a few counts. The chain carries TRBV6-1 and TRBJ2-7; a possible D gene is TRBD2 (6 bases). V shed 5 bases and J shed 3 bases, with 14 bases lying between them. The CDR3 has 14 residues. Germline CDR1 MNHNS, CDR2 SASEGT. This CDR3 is CASSREMENYEQYF. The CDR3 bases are TGTGCCAGCAGTCGGGAGATGGAGAACTACGAGCAGTACTTC.

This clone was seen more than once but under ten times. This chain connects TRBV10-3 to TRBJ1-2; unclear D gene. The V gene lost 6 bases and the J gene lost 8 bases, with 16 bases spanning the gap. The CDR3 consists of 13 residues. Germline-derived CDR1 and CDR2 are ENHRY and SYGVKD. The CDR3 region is CAIRADEMRGYTF. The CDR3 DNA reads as TGTGCCATCAGAGCAGATGAAATGCGGGGCTACACCTTC.

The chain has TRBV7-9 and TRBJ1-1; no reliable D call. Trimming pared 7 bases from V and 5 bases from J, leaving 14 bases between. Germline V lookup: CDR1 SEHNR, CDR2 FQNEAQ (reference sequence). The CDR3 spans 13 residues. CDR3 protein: CASTGFRGTEAFF. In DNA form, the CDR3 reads TGTGCCAGCACCGGATTTCGAGGGACTGAAGCTTTCTTT.

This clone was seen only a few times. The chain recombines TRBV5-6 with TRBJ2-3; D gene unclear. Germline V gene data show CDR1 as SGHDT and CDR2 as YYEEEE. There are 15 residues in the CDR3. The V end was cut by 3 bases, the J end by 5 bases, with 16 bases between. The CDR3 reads CASSSPSGAIDTQYF. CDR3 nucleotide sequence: TGTGCCAGCAGCTCCCCATCTGGAGCCATAGATACGCAGTATTTT.

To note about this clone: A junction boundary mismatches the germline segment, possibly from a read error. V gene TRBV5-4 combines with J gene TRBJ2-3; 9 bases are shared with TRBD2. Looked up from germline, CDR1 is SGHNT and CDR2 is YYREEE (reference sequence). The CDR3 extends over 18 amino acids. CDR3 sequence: CASSHPLEIAGAPDTQYF. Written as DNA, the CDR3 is TGCGCCAGCAGCCACCCCTTAGAGATAGCGGGAGCGCCAGATACGCAGTATTTT.

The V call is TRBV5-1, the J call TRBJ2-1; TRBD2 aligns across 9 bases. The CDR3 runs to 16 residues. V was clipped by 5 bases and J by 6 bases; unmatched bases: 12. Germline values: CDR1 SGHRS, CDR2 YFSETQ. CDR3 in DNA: TGCGCCAGCAGGTGGATAGCGGGAGATCAATCCAATGAGCAGTTCTTC. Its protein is CASRWIAGDQSNEQFF.

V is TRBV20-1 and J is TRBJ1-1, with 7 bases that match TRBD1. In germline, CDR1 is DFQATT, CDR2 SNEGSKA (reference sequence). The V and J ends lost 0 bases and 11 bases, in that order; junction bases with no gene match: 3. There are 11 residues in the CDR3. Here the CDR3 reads CSARETGRAFF. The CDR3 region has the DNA TGCAGTGCTAGAGAGACAGGGAGGGCTTTCTTT.